This entry lists 2 T cell receptor beta chains sequenced from one sample in a study of T cells in Graves' hyperthyroidism and ophthalmopathy. RNA transcripts were the template for amplifying TCR beta CDR3 regions. The study used the HTBI primer set for a first-round RT-PCR of the TCR CDR3. TCRdb fed the multiplex PCR reads into MiXCR, producing one record per CDR3 protein. The repertoire has 700,000 to 950,000 distinct CDR3 sequences, roughly 32% of them found once; the top ten carry around 32%. Sequencing used blood. Source of these receptors: a middle-aged woman with Graves' hyperthyroidism.

At least ten counts were recorded for this clonotype. The V gene is TRBV19, the J gene TRBJ2-5; the D is unclear. Germline CDR1 LNHDA, CDR2 SQIVND (reference sequence). The CDR3 totals 14 residues. Trimming pared 5 bases from V and 3 bases from J, leaving 13 bases between. The CDR3 here is CASSDGKNEETQYF. In nucleotides, the CDR3 is TGTGCCAGTAGTGACGGTAAAAACGAAGAGACCCAGTACTTC.

This clonotype turned up a few times. The chain couples TRBV11-2 to TRBJ2-5; no reliable D call. Germline lookup yields CDR1 SGHAT and CDR2 FQNNGV. The V gene lost 3 bases and the J gene lost 4 bases, with 9 bases spanning the gap. The length of the CDR3 is 13 residues. The CDR3 sequence is CASSLFARETQYF. The CDR3 DNA reads as TGTGCCAGCAGCTTGTTCGCCCGAGAGACCCAGTACTTC.